The 17 T cell receptor beta chains presented below share a single source sample, sequenced in a study of blood T cell repertoires in COVID-19. Produced via immunoSEQ multiplex PCR; TCRdb's table is partial and in-frame only. The sample lists tens of thousands of clones, around 81% occurring once. Sequencing was performed on peripheral blood. Receptors originate from a human donor in a cohort sampled during active COVID-19.

J is TRBJ2-7 and V is TRBV23-1; 8 bases are a match to TRBD2. TRBV23-1 is an ORF; its function is uncertain. V shed 9 bases and J 1 base; nucleotides not matched to a gene: 8. The CDR3 has 14 amino acids. CDR3 nucleotides: TGCGCCAGTAAAGGACTAGCTGATTCCTACGAGCAGTACTTC. Translated, it gives CASKGLADSYEQYF.

The gene calls are TRBV6-2 or TRBV6-3 and TRBJ2-7; the match to TRBD2 covers 11 bases. J lost 5 bases, V lost 2 bases, and 8 bases had no gene match. This CDR3 is 16 amino acids long. Germline CDR1 MNHEY, CDR2 SVGEGT. The CDR3 DNA reads TGTGCCAGCAGTTACAGAAGGCTAGCGGGAGGCCACGAGCAGTACTTC. Its protein is CASSYRRLAGGHEQYF.

This clone was observed a handful of times. The CDR3 DNA sequence: TGCGCCAGTACACCAGGGGACAATCAGCCCCAGCATTTT. This encodes CASTPGDNQPQHF. The V call is TRBV10-2, the J call TRBJ1-5; tentative D call: TRBD1 (6 bases). V lost 9 bases to trimming and J lost 3 bases, with 12 bases between them. Germline V gene data show CDR1 as WSHSY and CDR2 as SAAADI. The CDR3 extends over 13 amino acids.

J is TRBJ1-5 and V is TRBV7-9; D is perhaps TRBD1 (5 bases). The V end lost 0 bases, the J end lost 0 bases, and 15 bases lay between the germline ends. Germline CDR1 SEHNR, CDR2 FQNEAQ (reference sequence). This CDR3 region has 18 residues. CDR3 loop: CASSLAITGDDSNQPQHF. CDR3 DNA: TGTGCCAGCAGCTTAGCGATAACGGGGGACGATAGCAATCAGCCCCAGCATTTT.

The V call is TRBV19, the J call TRBJ1-2, with 8 positions matching TRBD1. The CDR3 runs 15 residues. V was pared by 4 bases and J by 5 bases, with 9 bases of the junction left unmatched. CDR1 and CDR2 from the germline V gene are LNHDA and SQIVND (reference sequence). CDR3 amino acids: CASSNPGQGKYGYTF. In DNA form, the CDR3 reads TGTGCCAGTAGTAACCCCGGACAGGGTAAATATGGCTACACCTTC.

The rearrangement uses TRBV4-2 and TRBJ1-3; 9 bases agree with TRBD1. From germline, CDR1 is LGHNA and CDR2 YNFKEQ. The length of the CDR3 is 17 residues. V gave up 4 bases and J gave up 4 bases; unmatched junction bases: 11. The CDR3 loop is CASSPPHGTGYGNTIYF. CDR3 DNA sequence: TGTGCCAGCAGCCCCCCCCACGGGACAGGGTACGGAAACACCATATATTTT.

The rearrangement uses TRBV5-5 and TRBJ1-2; 9 bases are a match to TRBD1. V lost 4 bases to trimming and J lost 2 bases; unmatched junction nucleotides: 3. Per germline, CDR1 SGHKS and CDR2 YYEKEE (reference sequence). The CDR3 totals 14 residues. The chain's CDR3 is CASSLGTGNYGYTF. The CDR3 region has the DNA TGTGCCAGCAGCCTCGGGACAGGGAACTATGGCTACACCTTC. Full variable domain (remainder filled in from reference TRBV5-5 and TRBJ1-2): DAGVTQSPTHLIKTRGQQVTLRCSPISGHKSVSWYQQVLGQGPQFIFQYYEKEERGRGNFPDRFSARQFPNYSSELNVNALLLGDSALYLCASSLGTGNYGYTFGSGTRLTVV.

CDR3 nucleotides: TGTGCCAGCAGCTTAGACAGGGGAAATTCACCCCTCCACTTT. Protein: CASSLDRGNSPLHF. This sequence joins TRBV9 and TRBJ1-6, with 8 bases identical to TRBD1. V shed 4 bases, J shed 7 bases, and the junction held 4 bases outside the gene matches. The CDR3 sequence is 14 residues long. Germline V gene data show CDR1 as SGDLS and CDR2 as YYNGEE.

This clone was counted a few times. The rearrangement uses TRBV14 and TRBJ2-7; 7 nucleotides agree with TRBD2. Germline trimming cut 0 bases from V and 2 bases from J; bases unmatched to any gene: 7. The CDR3 covers 16 residues. Per the germline V gene, CDR1 is SGHDN and CDR2 is FVKESK. The DNA of the CDR3 is TGTGCCAGCAGCCAAGATTCGGGGGGACTCACCTACGAGCAGTACTTC. Translated: CASSQDSGGLTYEQYF.

J is TRBJ2-7 and V is TRBV5-5, with 9 bases identical to TRBD2. Looked up from germline, CDR1 is SGHKS and CDR2 is YYEKEE (reference sequence). This CDR3 is 17 amino acids long. The V gene end was trimmed by 4 bases and the J gene end by 4 bases; junction bases not matched to a gene: 15. The CDR3 loop reads CASSPRGGAVSRYEQYF. The CDR3 region has the DNA TGTGCCAGCAGCCCGCGGGGGGGGGCAGTATCTCGTTACGAGCAGTACTTC.

CDR3 sequence reads: CASSLGQGKNSPLHF. The DNA of the CDR3 is TGCGCCAGCAGCCTTGGACAGGGGAAAAATTCACCCCTCCACTTT. V and J are TRBV5-1 and TRBJ1-6, with 9 bases identical to TRBD1. CDR1 is SGHRS and CDR2 is YFSETQ in the germline V gene. J lost 7 bases, V lost 4 bases, and 6 bases had no gene match. This CDR3 is 15 amino acids long.

This sequence joins TRBV12-3 or TRBV12-4 and TRBJ1-1; TRBD1 is a possible D gene (5 bases). This CDR3 spans 13 amino acids. The V end lost 7 bases, the J end lost 5 bases, and 14 bases lay between the germline ends. The chain's CDR3 is CASTLGGITEAFF. CDR3 DNA sequence: TGTGCCAGCACACTGGGGGGAATTACTGAAGCTTTCTTT.

This clone appeared once. This sequence joins TRBV30 and TRBJ1-5; D call uncertain. Trimming pared 0 bases from V and 3 bases from J, leaving 9 bases between. This CDR3 comprises 14 residues. Germline CDR1 and CDR2: GTSNPN and SVGIG (reference sequence). CDR3 coding DNA: TGTGCCTGGAGTGTAAAACGGTCCAATCAGCCCCAGCATTTT. Translation gives CAWSVKRSNQPQHF.

The chain has TRBV6-5 and TRBJ2-7; 9 nucleotides align to TRBD1. With V trimmed by 2 bases and J by 4 bases, 3 bases remained unmatched. Germline lookup yields CDR1 MNHEY and CDR2 SVGAGI. The CDR3 loop spans 14 amino acids. The CDR3 nucleotides read TGTGCCAGCAGTTACATACAGGGGGCATACGAGCAGTACTTC. Protein product: CASSYIQGAYEQYF.

V gene TRBV7-6 combines with J gene TRBJ1-4, with D tentatively TRBD1 (5 bases). CDR1 and CDR2 (germline): SGHVS, FNYEAQ. This CDR3 region has 15 residues. Trimming stripped 5 bases from V and 8 bases from J, with 18 bases between. CDR3 sequence reads: CASSPGGEVEEKLFF. The CDR3 nucleotides are TGTGCCAGCAGCCCTGGGGGGGAAGTAGAGGAAAAACTGTTTTTT.

The rearrangement uses TRBV18 and TRBJ1-1; perhaps TRBD1 as D (6 bases). The CDR3 extends over 13 amino acids. Trimming left V 8 bases short and J 3 bases short, with 13 bases between. Germline V CDR1 and CDR2: KGHSH, LQKENI. Here the CDR3 reads CASGGGPHTEAFF. The CDR3 DNA reads as TGTGCCAGCGGGGGGGGCCCGCACACTGAAGCTTTCTTT.

This clone was observed once. The chain has TRBV19 and TRBJ1-1; unclear D gene. The CDR3 runs to 13 residues. Germline V CDR1 and CDR2: LNHDA, SQIVND (reference sequence). The V gene lost 3 bases and the J gene lost 4 bases, with 9 bases spanning the gap. CDR3 loop: CASSMRSFTEAFF. CDR3 bases: TGTGCCAGTAGTATGCGGTCCTTCACTGAAGCTTTCTTT.